One sample yielded the 4 T cell receptor beta chains listed below, sequenced in a study of regulatory T cells in long-lasting Graves disease (dated by TCRdb to the early 2020s). The library was produced with multiplex PCR. Reads for this sample came from an Illumina HiSeq 4000. To build TCR beta libraries, CDR3 regions were amplified by Arm-PCR using iRepertoire HTBI primers. TCRdb passed the public sequencing reads through fastp at Q25 and MiXCR, retaining productive beta sequences. A single entry per CDR3 protein holds the most common genes and DNA from its merged rows. The sample includes around 300,000 distinct CDR3 sequences, with roughly a fifth observed a single time. The top ten constitute roughly 56% of the sample. The intended sense of this specimen's time point label: persistent/refractory GD, antithyroid drugs over 5 years with positive TRAb. For both TCR sequencing and RNA sequencing, RNA was extracted from PBMCs using TRIzol.

Specimen: peripheral blood mononuclear cells (PBMCs), collected when the disease was refractory, from a patient treated with antithyroid drugs. The receptors originated from a female donor with Graves disease.

This chain uses TRBV5-1 with TRBJ2-5; no definite D call. The germline V gene has CDR1 SGHRS and CDR2 YFSETQ. Trimming left V 5 bases short and J 1 base short, with 6 bases between. The CDR3 length is 12 residues. In DNA form, the CDR3 reads TGCGCCAGCAGTTTTGTCCAAGAGACCCAGTACTTC. Encoded protein: CASSFVQETQYF.

This clonotype was counted at least ten times. V is TRBV6-5 and J is TRBJ2-1, with D unclear. CDR1 and CDR2 (germline): MNHEY, SVGAGI. The CDR3 length is 18 residues. Trimming removed 0 bases from V and 5 bases from J, with 20 bases in between. The CDR3 sequence is CASSYSRGRTSPDNEQFF. CDR3 DNA: TGTGCCAGCAGTTACTCGAGAGGTCGCACGTCTCCCGACAATGAGCAGTTCTTC.

This clonotype was recorded at least ten times. J is TRBJ2-1 and V is TRBV11-2, with 11 bases fitting TRBD2. The ends lost 3 bases at V and 5 bases at J; junction bases unmatched: 3. The germline V gene encodes CDR1 SGHAT and CDR2 FQNNGV. The length of the CDR3 is 15 residues. The DNA for the CDR3 is TGTGCCAGCAGCTTTAGCGGGAGGGCCGACAATGAGCAGTTCTTC. Residues: CASSFSGRADNEQFF. The full variable domain, with the rest looked up from reference TRBV11-2 and TRBJ2-1, is EAGVAQSPRYKIIEKRQSVAFWCNPISGHATLYWYQQILGQGPKLLIQFQNNGVVDDSQLPKDRFSAERLKGVDSTLKIQPAKLEDSAVYLCASSFSGRADNEQFFGPGTRLTVL.

Comment on this clonotype: A much larger clone differs by one base, so this may be a read error. The V call is TRBV30, the J call TRBJ1-1; D is perhaps TRBD1 (6 bases). This CDR3 has 13 residues. Germline V gene data show CDR1 as GTSNPN and CDR2 as SVGIG (reference sequence). Trimming took 8 bases from V and 2 from J, leaving 15 bases between them. The CDR3: CARNGGLNTEAFF. The CDR3 DNA is TGTGCCCGCAACGGGGGCCTAAACACTGAAGCTTTCTTT.